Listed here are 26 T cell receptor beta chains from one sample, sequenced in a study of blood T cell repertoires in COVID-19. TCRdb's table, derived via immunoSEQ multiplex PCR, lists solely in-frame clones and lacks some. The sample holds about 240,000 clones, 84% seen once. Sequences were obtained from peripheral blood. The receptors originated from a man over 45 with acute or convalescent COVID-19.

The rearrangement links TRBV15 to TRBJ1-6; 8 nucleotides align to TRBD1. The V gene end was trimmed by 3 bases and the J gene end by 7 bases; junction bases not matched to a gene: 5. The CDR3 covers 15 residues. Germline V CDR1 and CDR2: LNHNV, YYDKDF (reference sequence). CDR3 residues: CATSSGQGLNSPLHF. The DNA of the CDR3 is TGTGCCACCAGCAGCGGACAGGGATTAAATTCACCCCTCCACTTT.

This CDR3 reads CASSYSSSEITGELFF. CDR3 coding DNA: TGTGCCAGCAGTTACAGTTCTAGCGAGATAACCGGGGAGCTGTTTTTT. The chain carries TRBV6-5 and TRBJ2-2; possibly TRBD2 for D (6 bases). The CDR3 has 16 amino acids. The ends were cut back, 2 bases at V and 5 bases at J, with 15 bases in the middle. Germline lookup yields CDR1 MNHEY and CDR2 SVGAGI.

The CDR3 region is CASSSRSGLMNTEAFF. In DNA form, the CDR3 reads TGCGCCAGCAGCAGTCGCTCAGGGCTCATGAACACTGAAGCTTTCTTT. The chain links TRBV5-1 to TRBJ1-1, with D tentatively TRBD1 (5 bases). The CDR3 contains 16 residues. V lost 4 bases and J 0 bases, leaving 16 bases between the germline ends. Germline CDR1 is SGHRS and CDR2 is YFSETQ. Full variable domain (missing parts from reference TRBV5-1 and TRBJ1-1): KAGVTQTPRYLIKTRGQQVTLSCSPISGHRSVSWYQQTPGQGLQFLFEYFSETQRNKGNFPGRFSGRQFSNSRSEMNVSTLELGDSALYLCASSSRSGLMNTEAFFGQGTRLTVV.

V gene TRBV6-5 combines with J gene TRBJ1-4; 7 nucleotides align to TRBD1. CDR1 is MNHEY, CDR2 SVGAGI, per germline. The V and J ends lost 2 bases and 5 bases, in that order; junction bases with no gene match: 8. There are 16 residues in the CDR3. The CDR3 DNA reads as TGTGCCAGCAGTTACGACCCGACAGGGAGAAATGAAAAACTGTTTTTT. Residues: CASSYDPTGRNEKLFF.

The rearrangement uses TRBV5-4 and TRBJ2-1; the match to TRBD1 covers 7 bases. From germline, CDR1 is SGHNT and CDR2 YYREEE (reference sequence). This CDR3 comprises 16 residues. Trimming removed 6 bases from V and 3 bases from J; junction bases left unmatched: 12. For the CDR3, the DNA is TGTGCCAGCACCATTCAACAGGGGACGCACTACAATGAGCAGTTCTTC. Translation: CASTIQQGTHYNEQFF.

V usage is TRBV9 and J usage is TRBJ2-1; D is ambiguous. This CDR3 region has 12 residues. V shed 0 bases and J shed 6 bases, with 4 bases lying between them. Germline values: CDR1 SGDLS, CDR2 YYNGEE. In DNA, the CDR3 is TGTGCCAGCAGCGTAGCATTCAATGAGCAGTTCTTC. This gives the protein CASSVAFNEQFF.

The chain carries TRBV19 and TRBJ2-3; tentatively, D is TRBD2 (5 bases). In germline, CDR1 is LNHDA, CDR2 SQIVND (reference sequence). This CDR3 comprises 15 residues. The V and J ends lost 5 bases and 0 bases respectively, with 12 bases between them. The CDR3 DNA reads TGTGCCAGTAGTCTCGGGGAACTTAGCACAGATACGCAGTATTTT. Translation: CASSLGELSTDTQYF. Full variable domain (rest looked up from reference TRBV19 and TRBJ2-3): DGGITQSPKYLFRKEGQNVTLSCEQNLNHDAMYWYRQDPGQGLRLIYYSQIVNDFQKGDIAEGYSVSREKKESFPLTVTSAQKNPTAFYLCASSLGELSTDTQYFGPGTRLTVL.

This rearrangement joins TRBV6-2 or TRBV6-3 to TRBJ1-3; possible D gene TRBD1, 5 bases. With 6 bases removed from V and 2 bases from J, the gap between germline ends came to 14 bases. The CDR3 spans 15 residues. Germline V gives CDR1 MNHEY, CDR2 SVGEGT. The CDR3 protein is CASSLSTVTGNTIYF. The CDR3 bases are TGTGCCAGCAGCCTATCGACAGTCACTGGAAACACCATATATTTT.

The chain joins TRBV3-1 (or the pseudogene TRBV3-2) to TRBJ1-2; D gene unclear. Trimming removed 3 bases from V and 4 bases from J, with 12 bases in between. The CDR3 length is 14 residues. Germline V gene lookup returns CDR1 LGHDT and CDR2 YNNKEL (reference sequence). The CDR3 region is CASSQDPEGYGYTF. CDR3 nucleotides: TGTGCCAGCAGCCAGGACCCGGAGGGCTATGGCTACACCTTC.

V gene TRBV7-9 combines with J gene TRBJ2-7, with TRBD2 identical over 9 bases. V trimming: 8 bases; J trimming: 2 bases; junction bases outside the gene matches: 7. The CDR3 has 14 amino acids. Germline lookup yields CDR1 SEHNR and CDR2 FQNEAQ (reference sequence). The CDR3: CASSDSGSPYEQYF. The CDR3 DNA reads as TGTGCCAGCTCGGATAGCGGGAGTCCCTACGAGCAGTACTTC.

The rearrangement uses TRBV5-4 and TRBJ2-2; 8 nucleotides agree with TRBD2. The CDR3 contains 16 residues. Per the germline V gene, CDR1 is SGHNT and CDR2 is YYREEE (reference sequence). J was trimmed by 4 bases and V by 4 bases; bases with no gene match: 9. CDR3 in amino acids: CASSVGGLDATGELFF. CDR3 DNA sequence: TGTGCCAGCAGCGTTGGGGGACTAGATGCCACCGGGGAGCTGTTTTTT. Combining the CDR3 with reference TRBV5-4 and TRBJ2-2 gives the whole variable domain ETGVTQSPTHLIKTRGQQVTLRCSSQSGHNTVSWYQQALGQGPQFIFQYYREEENGRGNFPPRFSGLQFPNYSSELNVNALELDDSALYLCASSVGGLDATGELFFGEGSRLTVL.

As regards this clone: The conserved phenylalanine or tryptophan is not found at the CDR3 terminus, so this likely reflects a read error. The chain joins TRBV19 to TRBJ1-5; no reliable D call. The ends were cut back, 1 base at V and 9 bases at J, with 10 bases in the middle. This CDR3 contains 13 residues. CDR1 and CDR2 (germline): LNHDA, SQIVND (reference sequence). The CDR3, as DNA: TGTGCCAGTAGTATAGGGAGCGCACGGCCCCAGCATCTT. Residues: CASSIGSARPQHL.

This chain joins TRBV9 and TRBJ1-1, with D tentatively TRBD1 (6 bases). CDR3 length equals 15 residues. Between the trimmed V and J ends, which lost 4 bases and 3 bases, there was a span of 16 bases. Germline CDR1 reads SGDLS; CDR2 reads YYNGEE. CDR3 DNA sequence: TGTGCCAGCAGCCCTAGACAGGCGGTTGACACTGAAGCTTTCTTT. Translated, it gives CASSPRQAVDTEAFF. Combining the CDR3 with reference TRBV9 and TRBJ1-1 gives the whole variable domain DSGVTQTPKHLITATGQRVTLRCSPRSGDLSVYWYQQSLDQGLQFLIQYYNGEERAKGNILERFSAQQFPDLHSELNLSSLELGDSALYFCASSPRQAVDTEAFFGQGTRLTVV.

CDR3 sequence reads: CASSERPGLAQYF. In DNA, the CDR3 is TGTGCCAGCAGCGAACGACCAGGACTAGCCCAGTACTTC. V is TRBV9 and J is TRBJ2-5; TRBD2 matches 7 bases. The CDR3 runs to 13 residues. V lost 3 bases to trimming and J lost 9 bases; unmatched junction nucleotides: 8. Germline lookup yields CDR1 SGDLS and CDR2 YYNGEE.

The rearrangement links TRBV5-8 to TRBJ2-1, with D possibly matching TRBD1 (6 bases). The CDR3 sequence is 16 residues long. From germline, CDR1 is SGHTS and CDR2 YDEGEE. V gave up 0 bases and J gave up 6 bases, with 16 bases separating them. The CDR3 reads CASSLASAGARNEQFF. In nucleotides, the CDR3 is TGTGCCAGCAGCTTGGCCTCAGCAGGGGCGCGCAATGAGCAGTTCTTC.

The DNA of the CDR3 is TGTGCCTGGAGTCTAGCAATTGGAAACACCATATATTTT. It translates to CAWSLAIGNTIYF. The chain couples TRBV30 to TRBJ1-3; D gene unclear. Germline V gives CDR1 GTSNPN, CDR2 SVGIG (reference sequence). The V gene lost 2 bases and the J gene lost 3 bases, with 8 bases spanning the gap. The CDR3 has 13 amino acids.

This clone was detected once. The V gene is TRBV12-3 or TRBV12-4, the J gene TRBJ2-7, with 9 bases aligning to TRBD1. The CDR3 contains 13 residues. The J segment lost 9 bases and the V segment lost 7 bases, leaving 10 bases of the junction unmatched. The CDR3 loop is CASTTTGGGGQYF. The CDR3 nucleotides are TGTGCCAGCACCACAACAGGGGGCGGCGGGCAGTACTTC.

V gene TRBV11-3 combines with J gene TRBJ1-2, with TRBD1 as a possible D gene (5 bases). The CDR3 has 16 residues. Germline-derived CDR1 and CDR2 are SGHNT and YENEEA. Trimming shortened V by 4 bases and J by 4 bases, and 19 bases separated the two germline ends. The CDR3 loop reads CASSSLRDPDAYGYTF. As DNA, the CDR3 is TGTGCCAGCAGCTCGCTCAGGGATCCCGACGCCTATGGCTACACCTTC.

CDR3 sequence: CASSQAGFDTEAFF. The CDR3 region has the DNA TGTGCCAGCAGCCAAGCCGGGTTCGACACTGAAGCTTTCTTT. The chain has TRBV3-1 (or the pseudogene TRBV3-2) and TRBJ1-1; D unresolved. V shed 1 base and J shed 3 bases, with 9 bases lying between them. The CDR3 is 14 residues long. Germline assignment: CDR1 LGHDT and CDR2 YNNKEL (reference sequence).

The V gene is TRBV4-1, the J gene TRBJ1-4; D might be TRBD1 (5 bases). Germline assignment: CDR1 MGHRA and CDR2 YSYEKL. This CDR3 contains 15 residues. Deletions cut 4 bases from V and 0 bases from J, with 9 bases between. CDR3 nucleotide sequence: TGCGCCAGCAGCCTCAGGGACTCAACTAATGAAAAACTGTTTTTT. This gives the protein CASSLRDSTNEKLFF.

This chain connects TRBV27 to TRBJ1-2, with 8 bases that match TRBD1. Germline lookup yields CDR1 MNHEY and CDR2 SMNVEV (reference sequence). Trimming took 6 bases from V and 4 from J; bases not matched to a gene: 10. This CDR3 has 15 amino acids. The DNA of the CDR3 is TGTGCCAGCAGCTCCCGGGACAGGCCTACCTATGGCTACACCTTC. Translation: CASSSRDRPTYGYTF.

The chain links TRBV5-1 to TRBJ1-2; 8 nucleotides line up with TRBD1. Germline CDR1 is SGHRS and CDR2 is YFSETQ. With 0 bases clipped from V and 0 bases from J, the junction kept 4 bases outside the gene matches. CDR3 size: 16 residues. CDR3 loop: CASSLGRGPTNYGYTF. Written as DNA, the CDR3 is TGCGCCAGCAGCTTGGGCAGGGGGCCAACTAACTATGGCTACACCTTC. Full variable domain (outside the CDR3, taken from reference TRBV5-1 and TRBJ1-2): KAGVTQTPRYLIKTRGQQVTLSCSPISGHRSVSWYQQTPGQGLQFLFEYFSETQRNKGNFPGRFSGRQFSNSRSEMNVSTLELGDSALYLCASSLGRGPTNYGYTFGSGTRLTVV.

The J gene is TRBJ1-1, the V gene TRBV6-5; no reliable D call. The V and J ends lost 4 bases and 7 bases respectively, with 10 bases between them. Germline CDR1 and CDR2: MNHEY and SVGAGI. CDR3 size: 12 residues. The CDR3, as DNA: TGTGCCAGCAGTTCCGGGAACTTTGAAGCTTTCTTT. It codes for CASSSGNFEAFF.

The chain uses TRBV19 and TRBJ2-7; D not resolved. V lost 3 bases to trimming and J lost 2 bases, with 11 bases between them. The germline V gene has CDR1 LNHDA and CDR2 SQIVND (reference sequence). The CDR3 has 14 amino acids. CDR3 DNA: TGTGCCAGTAGTATTGGGCTGACCACCTACGAGCAGTACTTC. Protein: CASSIGLTTYEQYF. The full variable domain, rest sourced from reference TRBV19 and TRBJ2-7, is DGGITQSPKYLFRKEGQNVTLSCEQNLNHDAMYWYRQDPGQGLRLIYYSQIVNDFQKGDIAEGYSVSREKKESFPLTVTSAQKNPTAFYLCASSIGLTTYEQYFGPGTRLTVT.

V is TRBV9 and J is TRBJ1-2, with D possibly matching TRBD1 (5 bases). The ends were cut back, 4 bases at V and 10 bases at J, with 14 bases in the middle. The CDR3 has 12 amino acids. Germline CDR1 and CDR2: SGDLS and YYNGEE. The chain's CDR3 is CASSPHGGDYTF. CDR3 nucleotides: TGTGCCAGCAGCCCCCACGGGGGGGACTACACCTTC.

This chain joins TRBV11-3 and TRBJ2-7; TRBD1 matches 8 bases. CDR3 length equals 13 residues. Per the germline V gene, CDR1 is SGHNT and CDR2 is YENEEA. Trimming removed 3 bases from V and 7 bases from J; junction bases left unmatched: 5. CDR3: CASSLTGAQEQYF. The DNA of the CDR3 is TGTGCCAGCAGCTTGACAGGGGCCCAGGAGCAGTACTTC.